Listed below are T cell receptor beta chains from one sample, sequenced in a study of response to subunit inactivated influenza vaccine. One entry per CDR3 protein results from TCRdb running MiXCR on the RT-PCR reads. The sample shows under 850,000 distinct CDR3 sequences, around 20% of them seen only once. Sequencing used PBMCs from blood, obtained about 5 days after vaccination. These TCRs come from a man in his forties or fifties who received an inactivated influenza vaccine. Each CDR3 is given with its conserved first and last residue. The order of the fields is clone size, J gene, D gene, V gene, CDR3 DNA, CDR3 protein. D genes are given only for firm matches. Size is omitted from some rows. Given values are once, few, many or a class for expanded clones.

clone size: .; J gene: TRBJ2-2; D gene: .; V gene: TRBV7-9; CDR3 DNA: TGTGCCAGCACGTCGGAAGGGGCCACCGGGGAGCTGTTTTTT; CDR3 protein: CASTSEGATGELFF
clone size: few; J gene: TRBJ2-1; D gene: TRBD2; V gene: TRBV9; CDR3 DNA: TGTGCCAGCAGCGTAGTCGGACTAGCTAATGAGCAGTTCTTC; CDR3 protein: CASSVVGLANEQFF
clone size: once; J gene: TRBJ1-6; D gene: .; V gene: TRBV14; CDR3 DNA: TGTGCCAGCAGCCAAGCGAGGGGGGCGAGTTCACCCCTCCACTTT; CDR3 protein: CASSQARGASSPLHF
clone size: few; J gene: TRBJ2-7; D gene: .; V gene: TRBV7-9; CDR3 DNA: TGTGCCAGCACCACTGGACTGGGTTCGTACGAGCAGTACTTC; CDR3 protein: CASTTGLGSYEQYF
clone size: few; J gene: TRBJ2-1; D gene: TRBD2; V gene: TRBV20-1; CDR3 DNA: TGCAGTGCTGCCCGGGGGGTGTTCTCCCATGAGCAGTTCTTC; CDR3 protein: CSAARGVFSHEQFF
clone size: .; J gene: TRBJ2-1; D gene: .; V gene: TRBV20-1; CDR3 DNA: .; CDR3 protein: CSAPWAGGTYYNEHFF
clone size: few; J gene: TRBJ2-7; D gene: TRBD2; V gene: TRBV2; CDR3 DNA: TGTGCCAGCAGAAGACTAGCCTCCGGTCCCTACGAGCAGTACTTC; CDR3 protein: CASRRLASGPYEQYF
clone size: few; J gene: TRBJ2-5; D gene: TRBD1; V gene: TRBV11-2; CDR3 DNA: TGTGCCAGCACCCCGTTGCAGGGGGCACGGGAGACCCAGTACTTC; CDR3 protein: CASTPLQGARETQYF
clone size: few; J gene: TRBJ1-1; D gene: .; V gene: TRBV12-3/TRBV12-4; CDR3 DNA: TGTGCCAGCAGTGTCGGGATAGTTGGGAACACTGAAGCTTTCTTT; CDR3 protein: CASSVGIVGNTEAFF
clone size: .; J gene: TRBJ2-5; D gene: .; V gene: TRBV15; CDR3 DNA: TGTGCCACCAGCAGAGGGGACCAGACCCAGTACTTC; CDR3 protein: CATSRGDQTQYF
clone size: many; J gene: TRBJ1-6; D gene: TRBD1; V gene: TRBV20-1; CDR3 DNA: TGCAGTGCTCCGTACAGGGGGGATAATTCACCCCTCCACTTT; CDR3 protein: CSAPYRGDNSPLHF
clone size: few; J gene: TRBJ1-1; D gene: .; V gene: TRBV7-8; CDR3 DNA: TGTGCCAGCAGCTTAGTCAGATGGCAGGATGGGACTGAAGCTTTCTTT; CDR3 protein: CASSLVRWQDGTEAFF
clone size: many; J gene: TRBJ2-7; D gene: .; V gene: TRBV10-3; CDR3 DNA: TGTGCCATCAGTGAGTCTTTACCGGGACGCCTCTACGAGCAGTACTTC; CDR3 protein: CAISESLPGRLYEQYF
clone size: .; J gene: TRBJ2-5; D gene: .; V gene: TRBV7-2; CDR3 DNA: TGTGCCAGCAGCCCTGGCGGCGGGGTAGAGACCCAGTACTTC; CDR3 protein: CASSPGGGVETQYF
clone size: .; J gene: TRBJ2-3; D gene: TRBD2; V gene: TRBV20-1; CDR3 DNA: TGCAGTGCTACCCGAATAGCGGGAGGGCGTGGTGATACGCAGTATTTT; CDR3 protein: CSATRIAGGRGDTQYF
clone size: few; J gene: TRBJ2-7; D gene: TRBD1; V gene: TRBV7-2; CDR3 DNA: TGTGCCAGCAGCGGACAGGGGGGAACCTACGAGCAGTACTTC; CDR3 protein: CASSGQGGTYEQYF
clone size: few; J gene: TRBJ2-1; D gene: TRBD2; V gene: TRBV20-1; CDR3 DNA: TGCAGTGCTAGTCCGCCGGGACTAGCGAAAAATGAGCAGTTCTTC; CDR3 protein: CSASPPGLAKNEQFF
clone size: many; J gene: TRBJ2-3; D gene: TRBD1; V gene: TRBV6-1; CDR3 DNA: TGTGCCAGCAAAGGACAGGGGACAGATACGCAGTATTTT; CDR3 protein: CASKGQGTDTQYF
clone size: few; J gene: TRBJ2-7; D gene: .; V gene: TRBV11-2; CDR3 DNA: TGTGCCAGCACCCCGCTAGGAGTAAGTTACGAGCAGTACTTC; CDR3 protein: CASTPLGVSYEQYF
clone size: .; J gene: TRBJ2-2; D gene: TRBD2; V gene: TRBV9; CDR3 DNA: TGTGCCAGCAGCCAGGGAGGGGACACCGGGGAGCTGTTTTTT; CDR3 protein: CASSQGGDTGELFF
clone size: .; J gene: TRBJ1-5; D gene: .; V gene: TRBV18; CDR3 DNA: TGTGCCAGCTCAAGCACAGGGCAGCTCACGGGGCAGCCCCAGCATTTT; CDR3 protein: CASSSTGQLTGQPQHF
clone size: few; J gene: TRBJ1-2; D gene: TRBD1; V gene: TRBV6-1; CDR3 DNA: TGTGCCAGCAGAAGGGACAGGGCTAACTATGGCTACACCTTC; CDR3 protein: CASRRDRANYGYTF
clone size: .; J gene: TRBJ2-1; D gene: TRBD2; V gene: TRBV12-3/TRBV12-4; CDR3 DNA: TGTGCCAGCAGGAAGCGGGAGTCCCACAATGAGCAGTTCTTC; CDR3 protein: CASRKRESHNEQFF
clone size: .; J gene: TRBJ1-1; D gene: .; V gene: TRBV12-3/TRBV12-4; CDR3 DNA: TGTGCCAGCACCCCCGGGGGGGCAGGGACTGAAGCCTTCTTT; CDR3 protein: CASTPGGAGTEAFF
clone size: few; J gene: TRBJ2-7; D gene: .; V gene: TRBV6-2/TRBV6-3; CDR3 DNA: TGTGCCAGCAGTTACTCCGGGACCCCCTACGAGCAGTACTTC; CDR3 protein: CASSYSGTPYEQYF
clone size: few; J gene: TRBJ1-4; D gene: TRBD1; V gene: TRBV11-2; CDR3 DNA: TGTGCCAGCAGCTTAGAAGACAGGGGGAGGCGATGGGCTAATGAAAAACTGTTTTTT; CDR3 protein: CASSLEDRGRRWANEKLFF
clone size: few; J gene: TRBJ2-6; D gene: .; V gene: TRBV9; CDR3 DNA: TGTGCCAGCAGCGCTGGGGCCAACGTCCTGACTTTC; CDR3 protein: CASSAGANVLTF
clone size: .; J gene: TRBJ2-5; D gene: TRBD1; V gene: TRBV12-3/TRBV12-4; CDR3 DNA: TGTGCCACTCGGACAGGGGGCTGGGAGACCCAGTACTTC; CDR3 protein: CATRTGGWETQYF
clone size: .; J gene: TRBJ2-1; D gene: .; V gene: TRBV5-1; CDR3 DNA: TGCGCCAGCAGCCCCGAAAGGGGGTCCTACAATGAGCAGTTCTTC; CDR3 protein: CASSPERGSYNEQFF
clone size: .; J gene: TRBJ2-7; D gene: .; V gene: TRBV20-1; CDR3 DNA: TGCAGTGCTACAGGGGACCTCCACGAGCAGTACTTC; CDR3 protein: CSATGDLHEQYF
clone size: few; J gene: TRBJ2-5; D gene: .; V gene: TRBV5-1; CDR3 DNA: TGCGCCAGCAGCCCCTGGGACGGTTCAGAGACCCAGTACTTC; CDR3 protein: CASSPWDGSETQYF
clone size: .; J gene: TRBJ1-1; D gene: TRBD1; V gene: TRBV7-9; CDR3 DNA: TGTGCCAGCAGCCACAGACAGGGCCCTGAAGCTTTCTTT; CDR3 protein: CASSHRQGPEAFF
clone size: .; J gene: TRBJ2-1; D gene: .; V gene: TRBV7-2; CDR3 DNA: TGTGCCAGCAGCTTCGACCTCCTTTACAATGAGCAGTTCTTC; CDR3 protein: CASSFDLLYNEQFF
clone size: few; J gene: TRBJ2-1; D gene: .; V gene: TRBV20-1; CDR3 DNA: TGCAGTGCCGCGCTAACCTACAATGAGCAGTTCTTC; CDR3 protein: CSAALTYNEQFF
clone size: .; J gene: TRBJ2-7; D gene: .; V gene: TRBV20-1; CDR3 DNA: TGCAGTGCTAGAGATGTGGGGGCCGAGCAGTACTTC; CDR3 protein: CSARDVGAEQYF
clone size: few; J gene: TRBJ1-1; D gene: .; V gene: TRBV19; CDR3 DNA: TGTGCCAGTAGTATGGGAAGTGCACATGAAGCTTTCTTT; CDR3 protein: CASSMGSAHEAFF
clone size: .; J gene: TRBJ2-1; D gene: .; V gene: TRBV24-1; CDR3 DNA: TGTGCCACCAGTGATGAGTTCAATGAGAATAATGAGCAGTTCTTC; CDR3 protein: CATSDEFNENNEQFF
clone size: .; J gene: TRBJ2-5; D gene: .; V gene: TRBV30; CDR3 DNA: TGTGCCTGGAGTGTGGGGACGGGCCAGTACTTC; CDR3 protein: CAWSVGTGQYF
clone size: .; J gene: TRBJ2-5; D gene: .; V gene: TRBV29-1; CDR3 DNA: TGCAGCGTTGATAAGATGGGGACCCAGTACTTC; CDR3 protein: CSVDKMGTQYF
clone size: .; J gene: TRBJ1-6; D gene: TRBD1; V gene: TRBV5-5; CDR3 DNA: TGTGCCAGCAGCACCGGGACAGTGAATTCACCCCTCCACTTT; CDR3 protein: CASSTGTVNSPLHF
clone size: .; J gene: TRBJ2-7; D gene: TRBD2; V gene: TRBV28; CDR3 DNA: TGTGCCAGCAGACCCGGGACTAGCGCTCCCTACGAGCAGTACTTC; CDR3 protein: CASRPGTSAPYEQYF
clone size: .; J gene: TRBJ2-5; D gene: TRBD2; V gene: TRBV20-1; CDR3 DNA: TGCACGGCTCAAGGACTAGCGGGAGGAGAGACGGAGACCCAGTACTTC; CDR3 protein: CTAQGLAGGETETQYF
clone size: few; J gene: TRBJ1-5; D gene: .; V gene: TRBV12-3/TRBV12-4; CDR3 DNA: TGTGCCAGCAGTTTGAAGGGAACTGATCAGCCCCAGCATTTT; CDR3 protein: CASSLKGTDQPQHF
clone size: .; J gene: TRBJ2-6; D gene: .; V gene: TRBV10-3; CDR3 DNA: TGTGCCATCGGTCCAGGGGCTCAAGGGGCCAACGTCCTGACTTTC; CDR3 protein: CAIGPGAQGANVLTF
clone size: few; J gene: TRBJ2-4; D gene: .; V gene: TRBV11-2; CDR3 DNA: TGTGCCAGCAGCTTAGATCCCCAGGGAACTCAGTACTTC; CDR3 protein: CASSLDPQGTQYF
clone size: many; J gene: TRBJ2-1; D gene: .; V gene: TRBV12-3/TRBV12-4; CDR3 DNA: TGTGCCAGCAGCACTTCAGGGGCGAAGTCCTACAATGAGCAGTTCTTC; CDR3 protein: CASSTSGAKSYNEQFF
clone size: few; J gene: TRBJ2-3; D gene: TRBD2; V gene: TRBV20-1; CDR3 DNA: TGCAGTGCTAGAGACTCCAGACTAGCGGCTAGCACAGATACGCAGTATTTT; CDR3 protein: CSARDSRLAASTDTQYF
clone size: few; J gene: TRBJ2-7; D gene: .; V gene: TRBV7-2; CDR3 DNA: TGTGCCAGCAGCTTAGATCGACCCGCCTACGAGCAGTACTTC; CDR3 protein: CASSLDRPAYEQYF
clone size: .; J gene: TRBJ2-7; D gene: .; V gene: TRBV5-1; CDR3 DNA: TGCGCCAGCAGCCCGGAAGGCCAAGCCGAGCAGTACTTC; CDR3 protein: CASSPEGQAEQYF
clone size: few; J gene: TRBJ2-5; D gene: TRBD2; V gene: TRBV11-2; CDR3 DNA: TGTGCCAGCAGCCCCAGACTAGTAGCGGGGGGATTAGAGACCCAGTACTTC; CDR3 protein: CASSPRLVAGGLETQYF